A single sample is the source of the 18 T cell receptor beta chains below, sequenced in a study of vaccination and CD4 T cells after COVID-19 (dated by TCRdb to 2021 to 2024). The treatment or condition label for this specimen denotes: approximately 11-day PBMC culture with coronavirus spike peptide pools or control peptides (ViraFEST assay). Libraries were made using PCR. These reads were obtained on an Illumina iSeq 100. DNA from cultured CD4+ T cells underwent TCR sequencing with the Oncomine TCR Beta short-read assay at the Johns Hopkins FTIC core. Through fastp at Q25 and MiXCR, TCRdb rebuilt clones from the public reads, retaining in-frame beta chains. Under each unique CDR3 protein, matching rows form one entry showing the most common genes and DNA. Counted in this sample were 15,000 to 18,000 distinct CDR3 sequences; roughly two fifths of them appeared once. The top ten hold 20% to 25% of the sample.

These TCRs' antigens remain unknown. The sample consisted of cultured CD4+ T cells from blood. The receptors stem from a human donor with COVID-19.

There are a few counts of this clonotype. The genes are TRBV6-1 and TRBJ1-1, with 11 bases that match TRBD1. Unmatched junction bases numbered 1, after V lost 6 bases and J lost 4 bases. Looked up from germline, CDR1 is MNHNS and CDR2 is SASEGT. The CDR3 sequence is 13 residues long. CDR3 sequence (DNA): TGTGCCAGCAGGGGACAGGGGGGCACTGAAGCTTTCTTT. It codes for CASRGQGGTEAFF.

J is TRBJ2-7 and V is TRBV21-1. TRBV21-1 is a documented pseudogene. This CDR3 has 11 residues. In nucleotides, the CDR3 is TGTGCCAGCAGCAAAGGGTACGAGCAGTACTTC. Protein: CASSKGYEQYF.

This chain joins TRBV7-3 and TRBJ2-1; 11 nucleotides align to TRBD2. The V segment lost 5 bases and the J segment 6 bases; nucleotides outside the gene matches: 6. CDR1 and CDR2 (germline): SGHTA, FQGTGA. CDR3 length: 15 amino acids. CDR3 DNA sequence: TGTGCCAGCAGCGACGGGACTAGCGGCACCAATGAGCAGTTCTTC. This translates into CASSDGTSGTNEQFF.

In regard to this clonotype: It is unclear where the CDR3 begins or ends on the DNA, so no DNA is shown, and the CDR3 is as TCRdb lists it. The chain joins TRBV7-5 to TRBJ1-1. TRBV7-5 is a listed pseudogene. A total of 16 residues make up the CDR3, ends included. CDR3 sequence reads: CISVPEAYLVNTEAFF.

In this sample, this clonotype turned up a few times. This sequence joins TRBV24-1 and TRBJ2-3, with D possibly TRBD2 on 6 matching bases. This CDR3 region has 16 residues. CDR1 is KGHDR and CDR2 is SFDVKD in the germline V gene. V was shortened by 4 bases and J by 0 bases, with 13 bases between the two germline ends. The CDR3 protein is CATSEGGTISTDTQYF. CDR3 sequence (DNA): TGTGCCACCAGTGAAGGAGGGACCATTAGCACAGATACGCAGTATTTT.

The CDR3 here is CASSRGGVATEAFF. The CDR3, as DNA: TGTGCCAGCTCACGGGGTGGGGTCGCCACTGAAGCTTTCTTT. This chain connects TRBV18 to TRBJ1-1; no clear D gene. The CDR3 length is 14 residues. Trimming took off 4 bases at V and 4 bases at J, with 13 bases between the two ends. In germline, CDR1 is KGHSH, CDR2 LQKENI.

In its sample, this clonotype was seen a few times. CDR3 in amino acids: CAWNRGLGNQPQHF. In DNA form, the CDR3 reads TGTGCCTGGAACAGGGGGTTAGGAAATCAGCCCCAGCATTTT. The chain joins TRBV30 to TRBJ1-5, with 8 bases aligning to TRBD1. V was pared by 4 bases and J by 4 bases, with 6 bases of the junction left unmatched. This CDR3 contains 14 residues. In germline, CDR1 is GTSNPN, CDR2 SVGIG (reference sequence).

This rearrangement joins TRBV10-3 to TRBJ1-1, with 7 bases identical to TRBD1. The CDR3 spans 14 residues. Germline CDR1 reads ENHRY; CDR2 reads SYGVKD. V shed 6 bases, J shed 2 bases, and the junction held 6 bases outside the gene matches. CDR3 in amino acids: CAISRGQSNTEAFF. CDR3 coding DNA: TGTGCCATCAGCCGGGGACAGTCAAACACTGAAGCTTTCTTT.

The chain joins TRBV24-1 to TRBJ2-2; TRBD1 matches 8 bases. Germline V gene lookup returns CDR1 KGHDR and CDR2 SFDVKD. The CDR3 spans 15 residues. J lost 6 bases, V lost 3 bases, and 5 bases had no gene match. DNA for the CDR3: TGTGCCACCAGTGATGAAAGACAGGGGTCCGGGGAGCTGTTTTTT. Amino acid sequence: CATSDERQGSGELFF.

The V and J genes are TRBV7-8 and TRBJ2-4; possibly TRBD2 for D (6 bases). The CDR3 contains 14 residues. Germline V lookup: CDR1 SGHVS, CDR2 FQNEAQ. Between the trimmed V and J ends, which lost 5 bases and 8 bases, there was a span of 16 bases. CDR3 coding DNA: TGTGCCAGCAGCGAACTAGCTACGAGTTACATTCAGTACTTC. It translates to CASSELATSYIQYF.

The chain couples TRBV11-2 to TRBJ1-1; D is ambiguous. V dropped 0 bases and J dropped 10 bases, with 12 bases sitting between them. This CDR3 is 13 amino acids long. Germline V gene lookup returns CDR1 SGHAT and CDR2 FQNNGV. CDR3 in amino acids: CASSLEVRLGAFF. The CDR3 region has the DNA TGTGCCAGCAGCTTAGAGGTACGGTTGGGAGCTTTCTTT.

This clonotype appeared once. The chain combines TRBV29-1 with TRBJ1-3; the D gene is possibly TRBD1 (6 bases). The CDR3 extends over 12 amino acids. Germline values: CDR1 SQVTM, CDR2 ANQGSEA. V was clipped by 4 bases and J by 4 bases, with 8 bases between them. The CDR3 here is CSVGQGGNTIYF. CDR3 sequence (DNA): TGCAGCGTTGGTCAGGGGGGAAACACCATATATTTT.

This clonotype was observed a handful of times. This sequence joins TRBV6-1 and TRBJ1-5, with D perhaps matching TRBD1 (5 bases). CDR3 length: 12 amino acids. V was shortened by 11 bases and J by 5 bases, with 13 bases between the two germline ends. Germline-derived CDR1 and CDR2 are MNHNS and SASEGT. CDR3 sequence (DNA): TGTGCCCCAGGGATGGAATATCAGCCCCAGCATTTT. This gives the protein CAPGMEYQPQHF.

The genes are TRBV30 and TRBJ2-4, with 7 bases aligning to TRBD1. CDR3 size: 12 residues. From germline, CDR1 is GTSNPN and CDR2 SVGIG (reference sequence). V was clipped by 2 bases and J by 6 bases; unmatched bases: 1. The CDR3 DNA sequence: TGTGCCTGGAGTCCAGGGGGAAACATTCAGTACTTC. It yields the protein CAWSPGGNIQYF.

The gene calls are TRBV5-1 and TRBJ2-5; D is unclear. V lost 4 bases, J lost 4 bases, and 17 bases lay in between. This CDR3 has 15 amino acids. Per germline, CDR1 SGHRS and CDR2 YFSETQ. In nucleotides, the CDR3 is TGCGCCAGCAGCCGGGCGGCGACCCAAGGAGAGACCCAGTACTTC. Its protein product is CASSRAATQGETQYF.

V and J are TRBV6-5 and TRBJ2-1; no clear D. This CDR3 region has 17 residues. CDR1 is MNHEY, CDR2 SVGAGI, per germline. Trimming took 1 base from V and 6 from J, leaving 19 bases between them. CDR3 amino acids: CASSYLQFSKIGNEQFF. The CDR3 DNA is TGTGCCAGCAGTTACTTGCAATTTAGTAAAATAGGCAATGAGCAGTTCTTC.

The chain recombines TRBV5-6 with TRBJ1-1; tentative D call: TRBD1 (5 bases). Per the germline V gene, CDR1 is SGHDT and CDR2 is YYEEEE. The CDR3 consists of 14 residues. Trimming removed 6 bases at V and 4 bases at J, with 16 bases between. The CDR3: CASTRPGGGTEAFF. Here the CDR3 DNA reads TGTGCCAGCACCCGACCGGGCGGGGGCACTGAAGCTTTCTTT.

The rearrangement joins TRBV12-3 or TRBV12-4 to TRBJ1-2; D gene ambiguous. The CDR3 length is 13 residues. V was shortened by 6 bases and J by 2 bases, with 10 bases between the two germline ends. CDR3 in DNA: TGTGCCAGCAGCCCCGGGCTCAACTATGGCTACACCTTC. Its protein is CASSPGLNYGYTF.